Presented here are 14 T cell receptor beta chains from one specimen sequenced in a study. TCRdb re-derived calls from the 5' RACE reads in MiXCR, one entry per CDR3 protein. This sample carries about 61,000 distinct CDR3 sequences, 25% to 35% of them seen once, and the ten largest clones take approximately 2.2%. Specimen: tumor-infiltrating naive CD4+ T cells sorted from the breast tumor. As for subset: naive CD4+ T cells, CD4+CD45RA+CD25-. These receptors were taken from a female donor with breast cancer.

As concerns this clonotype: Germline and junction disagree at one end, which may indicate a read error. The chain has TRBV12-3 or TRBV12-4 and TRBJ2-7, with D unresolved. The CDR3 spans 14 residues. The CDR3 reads CASSLSHSSYKQYF. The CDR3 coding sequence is TGTGCCAGCAGTTTGTCGCACAGCTCCTACAAGCAGTACTTC.

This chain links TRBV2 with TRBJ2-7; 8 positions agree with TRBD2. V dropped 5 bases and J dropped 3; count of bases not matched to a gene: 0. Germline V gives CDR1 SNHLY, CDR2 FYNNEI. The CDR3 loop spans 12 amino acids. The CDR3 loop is CASSTSGYEQYF. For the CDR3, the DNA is TGTGCCAGCAGTACTAGCGGCTACGAGCAGTACTTC.

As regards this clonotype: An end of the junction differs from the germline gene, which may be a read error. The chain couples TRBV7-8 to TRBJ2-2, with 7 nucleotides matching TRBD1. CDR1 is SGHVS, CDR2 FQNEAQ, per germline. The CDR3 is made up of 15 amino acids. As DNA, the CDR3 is TGTGCCGGCAGCTCTTACAGGGGCGACACCGGGGAGCTGTTTTTT. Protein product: CAGSSYRGDTGELFF.

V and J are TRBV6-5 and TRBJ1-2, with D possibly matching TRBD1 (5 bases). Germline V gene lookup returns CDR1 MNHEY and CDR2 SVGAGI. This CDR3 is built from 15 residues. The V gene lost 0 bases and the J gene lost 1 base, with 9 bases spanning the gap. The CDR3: CASSYSGRVNYGYTF. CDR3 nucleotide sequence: TGTGCCAGCAGTTACTCTGGCAGGGTTAACTATGGCTACACCTTC.

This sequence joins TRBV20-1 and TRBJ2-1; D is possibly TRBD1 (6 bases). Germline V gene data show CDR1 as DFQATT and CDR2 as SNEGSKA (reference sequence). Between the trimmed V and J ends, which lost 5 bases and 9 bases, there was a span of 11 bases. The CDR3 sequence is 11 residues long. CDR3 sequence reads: CSAAQGREQFF. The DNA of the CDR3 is TGCAGTGCTGCACAGGGACGTGAGCAGTTCTTC.

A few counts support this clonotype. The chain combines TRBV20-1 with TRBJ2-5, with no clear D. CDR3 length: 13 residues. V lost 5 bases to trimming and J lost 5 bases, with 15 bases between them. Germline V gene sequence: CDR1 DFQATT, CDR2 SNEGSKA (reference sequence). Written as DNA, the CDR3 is TGCAGTGCTGAGAAGGGTGGCCCGGAGACCCAGTACTTC. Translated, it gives CSAEKGGPETQYF.

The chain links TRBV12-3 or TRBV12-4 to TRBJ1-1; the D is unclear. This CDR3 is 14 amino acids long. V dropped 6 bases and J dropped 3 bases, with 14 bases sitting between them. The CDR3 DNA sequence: TGTGCCAGCAGGCGGCCGTCGCGGGACACTGAAGCTTTCTTT. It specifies CASRRPSRDTEAFF.

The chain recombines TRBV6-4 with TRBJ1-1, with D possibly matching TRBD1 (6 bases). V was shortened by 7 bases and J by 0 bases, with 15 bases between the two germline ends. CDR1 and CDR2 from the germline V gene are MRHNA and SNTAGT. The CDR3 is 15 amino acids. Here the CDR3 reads CASKTEDSMNTEAFF. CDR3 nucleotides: TGTGCCAGCAAAACGGAGGACAGCATGAACACTGAAGCTTTCTTT.

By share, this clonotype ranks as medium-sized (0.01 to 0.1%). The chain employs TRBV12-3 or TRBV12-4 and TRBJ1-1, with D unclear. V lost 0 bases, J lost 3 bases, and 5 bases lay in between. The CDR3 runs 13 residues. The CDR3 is CASSLATDTEAFF. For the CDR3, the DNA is TGTGCCAGCAGTTTAGCGACTGACACTGAAGCTTTCTTT.

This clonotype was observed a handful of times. For the CDR3, the DNA is TGTGCCAGCAGCTCCGACTTTTATTCCTCTGCGGGGGAGCTGTTTTTT. Translating it yields CASSSDFYSSAGELFF. The chain combines TRBV11-2 with TRBJ2-2; no definite D call. The CDR3 totals 16 residues. With 4 bases removed from V and 8 bases from J, the gap between germline ends came to 20 bases. The germline gives CDR1 SGHAT, CDR2 FQNNGV.

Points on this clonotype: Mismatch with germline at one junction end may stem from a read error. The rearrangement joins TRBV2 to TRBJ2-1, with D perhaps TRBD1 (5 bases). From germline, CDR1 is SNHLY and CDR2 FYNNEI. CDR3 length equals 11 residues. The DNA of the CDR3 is TGTGCCAGCAGTGGGACAATTCCCTCTTCCTTC. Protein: CASSGTIPSSF.

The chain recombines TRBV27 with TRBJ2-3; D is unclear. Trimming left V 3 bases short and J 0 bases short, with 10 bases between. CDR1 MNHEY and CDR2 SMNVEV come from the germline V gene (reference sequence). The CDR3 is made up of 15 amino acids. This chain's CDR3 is CASSLSSASTDTQYF. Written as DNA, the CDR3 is TGTGCCAGCAGTTTGAGCAGCGCTAGCACAGATACGCAGTATTTT.

The CDR3 region has the DNA TGCAGCGTAGGAGTAAGCCCCAGCTCCTACAATGAGCAGTTCTTC. Amino acids: CSVGVSPSSYNEQFF. The chain has TRBV29-1 and TRBJ2-1; the D is unclear. V shed 6 bases and J shed 0 bases, with 15 bases lying between them. CDR1 and CDR2 from the germline V gene are SQVTM and ANQGSEA. The length of the CDR3 is 15 residues.

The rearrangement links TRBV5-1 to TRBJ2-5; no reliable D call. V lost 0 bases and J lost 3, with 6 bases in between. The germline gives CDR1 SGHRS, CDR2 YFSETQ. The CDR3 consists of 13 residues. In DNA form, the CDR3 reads TGCGCCAGCAGCTTGGCCCCCGAAGAGACCCAGTACTTC. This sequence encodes CASSLAPEETQYF.